This TCR beta chain was captured by sequencing in a study of T-cell reconstitution after alpha-beta-depleted transplantation in children (dated by TCRdb to about 2016). About the full investigation: Using TCR repertoire profiling, the study followed T-cell immune reconstitution in a quantitative way in children after TCRalphabeta/CD19-depleted allogeneic hematopoietic cell transplantation. Paper-wide results and their limitations: Over subsequent months, a decline in hyperexpanded clone frequencies was noted, and after one year, T-cell counts and TCRbeta diversity were mostly ascribed to newly produced T cells. In some patients, the high TCRbeta diversity seen at day 60 was put down to recipient T cells and intrathymic progenitors that had survived conditioning. The apparently early recovery of alphabetaT-cell counts about two months after transplant reportedly depended on only several hundred rapidly expanded clones that came from non-depleted graft cells.

Receptors were amplified or captured by PCR. The listed sequencing device is Illumina HiSeq 2500. TCR library preparation used molecular barcoding, with unique molecular identifiers applied to normalize quantification of the TCRbeta repertoire. TCRdb reprocessing: public reads trimmed at Q25 with fastp, clones called with MiXCR, in-frame beta chains kept. Rows are unified per CDR3 protein, each entry keeping the most common DNA and genes. This sample has fewer than 150,000 distinct CDR3 sequences in its table, and under 25% of those were observed once. The top ten constitute 10% of the sample. The sample's treatment or condition label, in plain terms: allogeneic hematopoietic cell transplantation with graft depleted of TCRalphabeta T cells and CD19 B cells. Transplant recipients were children who received TCRalphabeta/CD19-depleted allogeneic hematopoietic cell grafts. This clonotype was observed at least ten times. Its antigen has not been determined. Base qualities are not provided; no much larger clone lies one nucleotide away.

The source is a male patient aged 2-15 years who had a stem cell transplant for chronic granulomatous disease, so the T cells may come from the graft donor. Sequenced material: PBMCs, mostly from graft donor cells, taken 180 days after TCRalphabeta/CD19-depleted stem cell transplant.

CDR3 reads: CASSPPGRYEQYF. The sequence in DNA is TGTGCCAGCAGTCCACCGGGCCGCTACGAGCAGTACTTC. The V and J genes are TRBV28 and TRBJ2-7; no D gene can be assigned with confidence. Looking up the germline V gene yields CDR1 MDHEN and CDR2 SYDVKM. Cut back by 5 bases and 3 bases, the V and J ends lie 11 bases apart. Spanning cysteine to phenylalanine, the CDR3 consists of 13 amino acids. The entry retains the CDR3 DNA only, 39 bases that are in frame from base 1.